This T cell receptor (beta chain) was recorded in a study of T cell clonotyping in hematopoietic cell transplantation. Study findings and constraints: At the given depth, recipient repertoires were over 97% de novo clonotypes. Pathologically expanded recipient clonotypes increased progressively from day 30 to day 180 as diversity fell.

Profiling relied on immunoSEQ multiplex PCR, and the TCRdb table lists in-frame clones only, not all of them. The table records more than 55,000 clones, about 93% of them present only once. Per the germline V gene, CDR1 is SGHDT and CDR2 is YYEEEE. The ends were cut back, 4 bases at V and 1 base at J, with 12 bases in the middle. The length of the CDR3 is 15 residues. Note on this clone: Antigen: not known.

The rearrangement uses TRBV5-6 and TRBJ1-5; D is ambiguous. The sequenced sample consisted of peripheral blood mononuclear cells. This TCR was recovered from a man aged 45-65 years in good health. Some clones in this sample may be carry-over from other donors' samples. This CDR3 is CASSRSAISNQPQHF. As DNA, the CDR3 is TGTGCCAGCAGCCGAAGCGCTATAAGCAATCAGCCCCAGCATTTT.